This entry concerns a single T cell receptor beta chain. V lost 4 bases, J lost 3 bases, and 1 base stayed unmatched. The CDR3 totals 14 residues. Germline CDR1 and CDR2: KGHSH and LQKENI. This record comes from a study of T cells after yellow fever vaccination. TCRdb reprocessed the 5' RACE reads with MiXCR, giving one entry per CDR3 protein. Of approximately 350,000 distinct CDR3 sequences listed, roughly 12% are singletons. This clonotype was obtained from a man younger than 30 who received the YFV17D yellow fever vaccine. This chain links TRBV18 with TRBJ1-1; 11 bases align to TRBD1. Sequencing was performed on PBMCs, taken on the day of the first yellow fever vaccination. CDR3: CASSRDRGDTEAFF. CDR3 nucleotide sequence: TGTGCCAGCTCACGGGACAGGGGGGACACTGAAGCTTTCTTT.